This T cell receptor beta chain stems from a study of blood T cell repertoires in COVID-19. Study as a whole: Collection of acute and convalescent COVID-19 samples took place in the United States, Italy and Spain. PBMCs, B-cell-depleted T cells, or T cells provided the cDNA or gDNA that made up the material.

Germline CDR1 reads SGHDT; CDR2 reads YYEEEE. CDR3 size: 12 residues. V lost 4 bases, J lost 6 bases, and 8 bases lay in between. Sequenced by immunoSEQ multiplex PCR; TCRdb stores in-frame clones only, minus some. The repertoire has just over 150,000 clones, roughly 82% of them found once; the top ten carry roughly 6.4%. V is TRBV5-6 and J is TRBJ1-5; no firm D call. The clonotype was recovered from a woman aged 35 to 49 with COVID-19, enrolled during active disease. The sample was peripheral blood. CDR3 amino acids: CASSADGQPQHF. For the CDR3, the DNA is TGTGCCAGCAGCGCGGATGGTCAGCCCCAGCATTTT.